This is a list of T cell receptor beta chains from one sample in a study of blood T cell repertoires in COVID-19. Data came from immunoSEQ multiplex PCR; TCRdb stores just in-frame clones and leaves some out. The sample yields about 190,000 clones, roughly 80% seen once. The sequenced material came from peripheral blood. These TCRs come from a woman in her forties or fifties with acute or convalescent COVID-19. The CDR3 runs from the conserved cysteine through the conserved F or W. D genes are given only for firm matches. Expanded clones get a size class; other rows say once, few or many, or leave the size out.

v_call,clone_size,j_call,cdr3_length,d_call,cdr3_aa,cdr3_nt
TRBV3-1/TRBV3-2,.,TRBJ1-6,15,TRBD1,CASSQEGGQVLPLHF,TGTGCCAGCAGCCAAGAAGGGGGACAGGTCCTACCCCTCCACTTT
TRBV19,.,TRBJ2-6,16,TRBD1,CASKRGPHSGANVLTF,TGTGCCAGTAAGAGGGGGCCTCACTCTGGGGCCAACGTCCTGACTTTC
TRBV6-1,once,TRBJ1-6,15,.,CASGERSSYNSPLHF,TGTGCCAGCGGTGAGCGGAGCTCCTATAATTCACCCCTCCACTTT
TRBV7-2,.,TRBJ1-6,19,TRBD1,CASSSNLGGYRGSPSPLHF,TGTGCCAGCAGCTCCAACCTAGGGGGATACAGGGGAAGCCCTTCACCCCTCCACTTT
TRBV4-1,.,TRBJ2-1,17,TRBD2,CASSQLKLAGEYNEQFF,TGCGCCAGCAGCCAACTAAAGCTAGCGGGAGAGTACAATGAGCAGTTCTTC
TRBV16,.,TRBJ2-5,15,.,CASSQSGRAAETQYF,TGTGCCAGCAGCCAATCCGGCAGGGCTGCGGAGACCCAGTACTTC
TRBV5-1,.,TRBJ2-2,15,.,CASSQSTGNTGELFF,TGCGCCAGCAGCCAATCGACAGGGAACACCGGGGAGCTGTTTTTT
TRBV27,once,TRBJ2-5,13,TRBD2,CASSLGGVETQYF,TGTGCCAGCAGTTTAGGGGGGGTGGAGACCCAGTACTTC
TRBV6-1,once,TRBJ1-1,13,.,CASSEGFLVSAFF,TGTGCCAGCAGTGAAGGGTTCTTAGTGAGTGCTTTCTTT
TRBV28,.,TRBJ1-5,15,.,CASSESGGQYQPQHF,TGTGCCAGCAGCGAATCCGGGGGGCAATATCAGCCCCAGCATTTT
TRBV18,few,TRBJ1-3,12,.,CASSPIENTIYF,TGTGCCAGCTCACCAATAGAAAACACCATATATTTT
TRBV7-2,.,TRBJ1-2,14,.,CASSAKRASYGYTF,TGTGCCAGCAGCGCCAAGCGGGCTAGCTATGGCTACACCTTC
TRBV21-1,few,TRBJ2-2,17,.,CASSNKRKAGGTGELFF,TGTGCCAGCAGCAACAAGAGAAAAGCGGGCGGGACCGGGGAGCTGTTTTTT
TRBV5-8,.,TRBJ2-2,16,TRBD2,CASRPWTSLGTGELFF,TGTGCCAGCAGGCCTTGGACTAGCTTGGGCACCGGGGAGCTGTTTTTT
TRBV9,.,TRBJ2-1,16,.,CASSPRLLAGGGEQFF,TGTGCCAGCAGCCCGCGACTACTAGCCGGGGGTGGTGAGCAGTTCTTC
TRBV14,once,TRBJ2-2,19,TRBD2,CASSQEGGRADPNTGELFF,TGTGCCAGCAGCCAAGAAGGCGGGAGAGCCGACCCGAACACCGGGGAGCTGTTTTTT
TRBV7-2,.,TRBJ2-2,16,TRBD2,CASSLGLGLVGGELFF,TGTGCCAGCAGCTTAGGGTTGGGACTAGTGGGCGGGGAGCTGTTTTTT
TRBV6-4,.,TRBJ2-7,15,TRBD1,CASSSGTGPTYEQYF,TGTGCCAGCAGTTCTGGGACAGGGCCTACTTACGAGCAGTACTTC
TRBV7-9,once,TRBJ2-1,14,TRBD1,CASSSGTGYNEQFF,TGTGCCAGCAGTTCCGGGACAGGCTACAATGAGCAGTTCTTC
TRBV28,.,TRBJ1-1,14,TRBD1,CASSLPRDRGIAFF,TGTGCCAGCAGTTTACCCCGGGACAGGGGTATTGCTTTCTTT
TRBV28,.,TRBJ1-2,14,TRBD1,CASRETGAPRGYTF,TGTGCCAGCAGAGAGACAGGGGCCCCCAGGGGCTACACCTTC
TRBV6-1,.,TRBJ2-7,14,.,CASSSGGLSYEQYF,TGTGCCAGCAGTTCGGGCGGACTCTCCTACGAGCAGTACTTC
TRBV11-2,once,TRBJ1-1,14,.,CASSQGQRQTEAFF,TGTGCCAGCAGCCAAGGACAAAGGCAGACTGAAGCTTTCTTT
TRBV5-4,few,TRBJ1-6,13,.,CASSFFRGSPLHF,TGTGCCAGCAGCTTCTTTAGGGGTTCACCCCTCCACTTT
TRBV5-1,.,TRBJ2-7,16,TRBD1,CASSPKTGTGAYEQYF,TGCGCCAGCAGTCCTAAGACCGGGACAGGGGCCTACGAGCAGTACTTC
TRBV18,.,TRBJ2-2,16,TRBD2,CASSTGGTRNTGELFF,TGTGCCAGCTCAACCGGCGGGACTAGAAACACCGGGGAGCTGTTTTTT
TRBV2,.,TRBJ1-2,13,.,CASSDLTVYGYTF,TGTGCCAGCAGTGATTTAACAGTCTATGGCTACACCTTC
TRBV11-3,.,TRBJ2-3,14,.,CASSLDPKSGTQYF,TGTGCCAGCAGCTTAGACCCAAAATCAGGGACGCAGTATTTT
TRBV6-5,.,TRBJ1-5,15,TRBD1,CASRTGGGPPQPQHF,TGTGCCAGCAGAACAGGGGGCGGCCCCCCTCAGCCCCAGCATTTT
TRBV12-3/TRBV12-4,.,TRBJ1-1,12,.,CASSFGNTEAFF,TGTGCCAGCAGTTTTGGCAACACTGAAGCTTTCTTT
TRBV19,few,TRBJ1-3,15,TRBD1,CASSWDRTSGNTIYF,TGTGCCAGTAGTTGGGACAGGACCTCTGGAAACACCATATATTTT
TRBV3-1/TRBV3-2,.,TRBJ1-3,17,.,CASSQVGLGALGNTIYF,TGTGCCAGCAGCCAAGTCGGCTTAGGGGCCCTCGGAAACACCATATATTTT
TRBV27,.,TRBJ1-2,15,.,CATSKASGPYYGYTF,TGTGCCACCTCAAAAGCGTCAGGGCCTTACTATGGCTACACCTTC
TRBV28,.,TRBJ2-7,14,.,CASRSPGRGIEQYF,TGTGCCAGCAGATCCCCGGGCAGGGGAATCGAGCAGTACTTC
TRBV5-5,few,TRBJ1-5,15,.,CASSSHRDSNQPQHF,TGTGCCAGCAGCTCCCACAGGGATAGCAATCAGCCCCAGCATTTT
TRBV20-1,.,TRBJ1-2,11,.,CSASGGYGYTF,TGCAGTGCTAGTGGCGGCTATGGCTACACCTTC
TRBV28,once,TRBJ2-2,16,TRBD1,CASSLWRTGQTGELFF,TGTGCCAGCAGTTTATGGCGGACAGGGCAGACCGGGGAGCTGTTTTTT
TRBV7-2,.,TRBJ1-4,15,TRBD1,CASSLPGQGREKLFF,TGTGCCAGCAGCCTACCGGGACAGGGACGTGAAAAACTGTTTTTT
TRBV27,few,TRBJ2-7,13,.,CASSLQPRGEQYF,TGTGCCAGCAGTCTCCAGCCCCGGGGCGAGCAGTACTTC
TRBV28,.,TRBJ1-3,13,.,CASSEGSENTIYF,TGTGCCAGCAGCGAAGGTAGCGAAAACACCATATATTTT
TRBV7-9,.,TRBJ2-1,15,.,CASSNTSSPYNEQFF,TGTGCCAGCAGTAATACTAGCAGCCCGTACAATGAGCAGTTCTTC
TRBV6-5,.,TRBJ2-1,13,.,CASRDDSYNEQFF,TGTGCCAGCAGGGACGACAGTTACAATGAGCAGTTCTTC
TRBV10-1,.,TRBJ2-3,13,.,CASSEFPSGTQYF,TGCGCCAGCAGTGAGTTCCCGTCGGGTACGCAGTATTTT
TRBV30,.,TRBJ1-5,14,TRBD1,CAWRGQGSGQPQHF,TGTGCCTGGAGGGGACAGGGAAGCGGGCAGCCCCAGCATTTT
TRBV5-1,.,TRBJ2-3,16,TRBD1,CASSPVTGGNTDTQYF,TGCGCCAGCAGCCCCGTTACAGGGGGCAATACAGATACGCAGTATTTT
TRBV5-1,.,TRBJ1-6,16,TRBD1,CASSSEGQGRSSPLHF,TGCGCCAGCAGCTCGGAGGGACAGGGGAGGAGCTCACCCCTCCACTTT
TRBV5-5,.,TRBJ2-2,20,TRBD2,CASSWGSTSVGAGDTGELFF,TGTGCCAGCAGCTGGGGGTCCACTAGCGTGGGAGCGGGGGACACCGGGGAGCTGTTTTTT
TRBV6-5,few,TRBJ2-7,13,TRBD1,CASGRTGFYEQYF,TGTGCCAGCGGACGGACAGGTTTCTACGAGCAGTACTTC
TRBV5-1,medium-sized,TRBJ1-5,15,.,CASSLDNRDNQPQHF,TGCGCCAGCAGCTTGGATAACCGCGACAATCAGCCCCAGCATTTT
TRBV3-1/TRBV3-2,.,TRBJ2-1,17,TRBD2,CASSDPGGGHLDNEQFF,TGTGCCAGCAGCGACCCCGGGGGGGGGCACCTTGACAATGAGCAGTTCTTC
TRBV20-1,.,TRBJ2-3,11,.,CSAKGLDTQYF,TGCAGTGCTAAGGGACTAGATACGCAGTATTTT
TRBV3-1/TRBV3-2,.,TRBJ2-7,12,.,CASSQQDLEQYF,TGTGCCAGCAGCCAACAGGATCTCGAGCAGTACTTC